These 25 T cell receptor beta chains share one sample of origin, sequenced in a study of T cells expressing NK-cell markers. TCRdb re-called the 5' RACE reads and catalogs CDR3 proteins one per entry, DNA excluded. Its table lists about 540,000 distinct CDR3 sequences. Sample: blood T cells: a sorted CD56 or NKG2C T cell subset, CD4+ or CD8+ T cells, or bulk PBMC T cells (not recorded which). All receptors come from a man younger than 35 in good health.

The rearrangement links TRBV12-3 or TRBV12-4 to TRBJ2-5; TCRdb calls TRBD2, which cannot be checked without DNA. This CDR3 spans 14 amino acids. CDR3 amino acids: CASSPGTAARTQYF.

The chain is built from TRBV7-2 and TRBJ2-2; TCRdb selects TRBD2, and the lack of DNA leaves this call unchecked. Germline V gene sequence: CDR1 SGHTA, CDR2 FQGNSA. CDR3 size: 16 residues. CDR3 region: CASSLATSFPTGELFF.

The V call is TRBV5-6, the J call TRBJ2-7; TCRdb reports TRBD2, a call that lacks DNA to check it against. The CDR3 consists of 16 residues. CDR1 and CDR2 (germline): SGHDT, YYEEEE. CDR3 loop: CASSPLLAGARNEQYF.

V gene TRBV27 combines with J gene TRBJ2-7; TCRdb's D gene call, TRBD2, goes unchecked for lack of DNA. The CDR3 runs 19 residues. The germline gives CDR1 MNHEY, CDR2 SMNVEV (reference sequence). The CDR3 loop reads CASSTHGLAGIRSSYEQYF.

The genes are TRBV5-1 and TRBJ1-1; TCRdb's D call of TRBD1 is untestable without DNA. In germline, CDR1 is SGHRS, CDR2 YFSETQ. The CDR3 has 14 amino acids. CDR3 amino acids: CASSASGANTEAFF.

The genes are TRBV29-1 and TRBJ2-2; without DNA, the TCRdb call of TRBD1 cannot be checked. Germline V lookup: CDR1 SQVTM, CDR2 ANQGSEA. This CDR3 is built from 15 residues. CDR3 residues: CSVLGTGTNTGELFF.

V is TRBV7-9 and J is TRBJ1-6. This CDR3 region has 16 residues. Looked up from germline, CDR1 is SEHNR and CDR2 is FQNEAQ (reference sequence). CDR3 in amino acids: CASSFSGTKANSPLHF.

The gene calls are TRBV9 and TRBJ1-2; TCRdb designates TRBD1, a call that cannot be tested without DNA. This CDR3 spans 16 amino acids. Germline V CDR1 and CDR2: SGDLS, YYNGEE. CDR3 region: CASSVAFGQGAGGYTF.

This chain links TRBV7-9 with TRBJ2-7; TCRdb reports TRBD2, a call that lacks DNA to check it against. The CDR3 is 16 residues long. Per germline, CDR1 SEHNR and CDR2 FQNEAQ (reference sequence). CDR3 residues: CASRQDLTSGRREQYF.

The J gene is TRBJ2-1, the V gene TRBV30; TCRdb gives TRBD1 as the D gene, but with no DNA this cannot be confirmed. The V gene's germline CDR1 is GTSNPN and CDR2 SVGIG (reference sequence). The CDR3 spans 12 residues. The chain's CDR3 is CAWDRGDNEQFF.

This chain joins TRBV7-9 and TRBJ2-3; TCRdb designates TRBD1, a call that cannot be tested without DNA. The CDR3 has 15 residues. The V gene's germline CDR1 is SEHNR and CDR2 FQNEAQ (reference sequence). CDR3: CASSLRTGNTDTQYF.

V and J are TRBV6-1 and TRBJ2-3; TCRdb's assignment of TRBD1 cannot be checked, as there is no DNA. The CDR3 totals 14 residues. Germline V gene data show CDR1 as MNHNS and CDR2 as SASEGT. CDR3 residues: CASMDNQHTDTQYF.

This chain connects TRBV20-1 to TRBJ2-4; lacking DNA, the TRBD1 call made by TCRdb goes unchecked. The V gene's germline CDR1 is DFQATT and CDR2 SNEGSKA (reference sequence). The CDR3 has 15 amino acids. Here the CDR3 reads CSARPRTGGKNIQYF.

The CDR3: CASSPGGGEYEQYF. The chain couples TRBV6-1 to TRBJ2-7; TCRdb's D call, TRBD2, is unchecked because there is no DNA. Germline V gene sequence: CDR1 MNHNS, CDR2 SASEGT. The CDR3 covers 14 residues.

V gene TRBV4-2 combines with J gene TRBJ1-3; TCRdb proposes TRBD1, but this gene call is untestable without DNA. The length of the CDR3 is 17 residues. Germline-derived CDR1 and CDR2 are LGHNA and YNFKEQ. The CDR3 sequence: CASSQDQMGAQGNTIYF.

The CDR3 is CASSESPNSPLHF. The chain carries TRBV10-1 and TRBJ1-6. The CDR3 is 13 residues long. Germline V gives CDR1 WNHNN, CDR2 SYGVQD (reference sequence).

V and J are TRBV20-1 and TRBJ2-3; no DNA is available, so the TRBD1 call from TCRdb remains unchecked. This CDR3 contains 15 residues. From germline, CDR1 is DFQATT and CDR2 SNEGSKA (reference sequence). The CDR3 is CSALAGGWGTDTQYF.

The J gene is TRBJ2-3, the V gene TRBV11-1; TCRdb picks TRBD2, but there is no DNA to check that call. The CDR3 has 19 amino acids. The V gene's germline CDR1 is SGHAT and CDR2 FQDESV (reference sequence). The CDR3 region is CASSLKRSGRVLNTDTQYF.

The V call is TRBV7-2, the J call TRBJ2-4; TCRdb designates TRBD2, a call that cannot be tested without DNA. Germline V gene lookup returns CDR1 SGHTA and CDR2 FQGNSA. CDR3 length: 18 amino acids. This CDR3 reads CASSFGRAGNLAKNIQYF.

The rearrangement uses TRBV12-3 or TRBV12-4 and TRBJ2-3; the TRBD1 assignment by TCRdb is unverifiable without DNA. This CDR3 has 13 residues. The CDR3 loop is CASNGLGGGTQYF.

The chain employs TRBV21-1 and TRBJ1-1; no DNA is available, so the TRBD1 call from TCRdb remains unchecked. TRBV21-1 is classified as a pseudogene. The CDR3 sequence is 14 residues long. The CDR3 loop is CASDDAGPLAEAFF.

V and J are TRBV20-1 and TRBJ2-4. Germline values: CDR1 DFQATT, CDR2 SNEGSKA (reference sequence). The CDR3 has 15 amino acids. CDR3 protein: CSASRDSVAKNIQYF.

The V call is TRBV12-5, the J call TRBJ2-5. The CDR3 extends over 15 amino acids. CDR1 is LGHNT, CDR2 FRNRAP, per germline. The CDR3 sequence is CASGLGLEVGETQYF.

This chain uses TRBV12-3 or TRBV12-4 with TRBJ2-1; checking the TCRdb D call of TRBD2 is not possible without DNA. The CDR3 consists of 14 residues. The CDR3 loop reads CASSSRLAYNEQFF.

V usage is TRBV6-5 and J usage is TRBJ2-5; lacking DNA, the TRBD2 call made by TCRdb goes unchecked. The CDR3 is 16 amino acids. The V gene's germline CDR1 is MNHEY and CDR2 SVGAGI. CDR3 protein: CASSYRDGRNQETQYF.